The T cell receptor beta chain described here comes from a study of cytomegalovirus exposure and HLA in healthy donors. Study findings and constraints: In a later analysis, several top co-occurrence clusters appeared linked to parvovirus B19, influenza, CMV and Epstein-Barr virus. In vitro confirmation showed a few CMV-associated chains to be CMV antigen specific. Information on immune exposure was restricted to one variable (CMV serostatus). Clonal expansion, a later analysis showed, was greater in HLA-associated TCR beta chains than in equally common others.

V lost 5 bases and J 0 bases, leaving 11 bases between the germline ends. Germline CDR1 SEHNR, CDR2 FQNEAQ (reference sequence). The CDR3 consists of 15 residues. Points on this clone: Its target is not known.

The PCR employed 60 Vbeta primers together with 13 Jbeta primers. Method: immunoSEQ multiplex PCR; TCRdb's copy keeps in-frame clones and lacks some. The table records 150,000 or so clones, over 70% of them present only once. Material for sequencing was PBMCs. V usage is TRBV7-9 and J usage is TRBJ2-1; the D gene is possibly TRBD2 (6 bases). This sequence was found in a man aged 45 to 65 in good health and CMV-seropositive. This CDR3 is CASSQSGSSYNEQFF. CDR3 sequence (DNA): TGTGCCAGCAGCCAGTCCGGGAGCTCCTACAATGAGCAGTTCTTC.